Below are 20 T cell receptor beta chains sequenced from a single sample in a study of blood T cell repertoires in COVID-19. Clones were read by immunoSEQ multiplex PCR, and TCRdb kept only the in-frame ones, dropping some. The profile shows under 500,000 clones, about 90% of them singletons. The sequencing input was PBMCs or T cells enriched from blood (not recorded which). These receptors were taken from a woman between 18 and 29 years old with acute COVID-19.

The chain joins TRBV13 to TRBJ2-1, with 7 bases matching TRBD2. The CDR3 has 17 amino acids. Looked up from germline, CDR1 is PRHDT and CDR2 is FYEKMQ (reference sequence). Germline trimming cut 3 bases from V and 9 bases from J; bases unmatched to any gene: 17. The CDR3 coding sequence is TGTGCCAGCAGCTTCTTGGAGTCCACGGGAGGAGTGGGTGAGCAGTTCTTC. Translated, it gives CASSFLESTGGVGEQFF.

The chain uses TRBV15 and TRBJ1-1; TRBD1 aligns across 8 bases. The CDR3 consists of 13 residues. V lost 5 bases and J lost 2; bases outside the gene matches: 1. Germline CDR1 reads LNHNV; CDR2 reads YYDKDF (reference sequence). CDR3 region: CATSQGANTEAFF. The CDR3 bases are TGTGCCACCAGCCAGGGGGCTAACACTGAAGCTTTCTTT.

The rearrangement links TRBV27 to TRBJ1-2; D might be TRBD1 (5 bases). The V gene's germline CDR1 is MNHEY and CDR2 SMNVEV (reference sequence). This CDR3 is built from 17 residues. V lost 0 bases and J lost 7, with 21 bases in between. CDR3 amino acids: CASSLSNNRPRRSGYTF. CDR3 in DNA: TGTGCCAGCAGTTTATCGAATAACAGGCCCCGTCGGAGTGGCTACACCTTC.

This clone was seen a handful of times. The chain carries TRBV7-2 and TRBJ2-1, with D maybe TRBD1 (6 bases). Germline CDR1 reads SGHTA; CDR2 reads FQGNSA. The length of the CDR3 is 15 residues. Trimming left V 5 bases short and J 8 bases short, with 19 bases between. The CDR3: CASSPKGVLNDEQFF. DNA of the CDR3: TGTGCCAGCAGCCCTAAGGGGGTCCTTAACGATGAGCAGTTCTTC.

The genes are TRBV24-1 and TRBJ2-2; TRBD2 matches 8 bases. V lost 1 base, J lost 3 bases, and 6 bases stayed unmatched. CDR3 length: 17 residues. CDR1 and CDR2 (germline): KGHDR, SFDVKD. The CDR3 loop reads CATSDFSGSAHTGELFF. The CDR3 DNA sequence: TGTGCCACCAGTGATTTCAGCGGGAGTGCCCACACCGGGGAGCTGTTTTTT.

This rearrangement joins TRBV4-2 to TRBJ1-1; D not resolved. CDR3 length: 14 amino acids. Germline V gene sequence: CDR1 LGHNA, CDR2 YNFKEQ. The V and J ends lost 0 bases and 3 bases respectively, with 8 bases between them. CDR3 residues: CASSQEAGDTEAFF. As DNA, the CDR3 is TGTGCCAGCAGCCAAGAGGCGGGAGACACTGAAGCTTTCTTT.

The gene calls are TRBV19 and TRBJ2-3, with a weak D call TRBD2 (7 bases). From germline, CDR1 is LNHDA and CDR2 SQIVND (reference sequence). This CDR3 region has 14 residues. Trimming cost V 7 bases and J 4 bases, with 15 bases left between them. The CDR3 protein is CASKKEGGADTQYF. The CDR3 bases are TGTGCCAGTAAGAAGGAAGGGGGGGCAGATACGCAGTATTTT.

This chain connects TRBV10-3 to TRBJ2-3; D not certain. V lost 3 bases to trimming and J lost 3 bases, with 4 bases between them. This CDR3 has 12 amino acids. CDR1 is ENHRY, CDR2 SYGVKD, per germline. CDR3 amino acids: CAISDETDTQYF. The CDR3 region has the DNA TGTGCCATCAGTGACGAGACAGATACGCAGTATTTT.

The chain combines TRBV5-8 with TRBJ1-5, with 7 bases matching TRBD1. Germline-derived CDR1 and CDR2 are SGHTS and YDEGEE. V was pared by 4 bases and J by 9 bases, with 10 bases of the junction left unmatched. This CDR3 spans 14 amino acids. Here the CDR3 reads CASSGDSRRGPQHF. DNA of the CDR3: TGTGCCAGCAGCGGGGACAGTCGGCGTGGGCCCCAGCATTTT.

The chain recombines TRBV30 with TRBJ2-3; 7 nucleotides agree with TRBD1. V trimming: 2 bases; J trimming: 6 bases; junction bases outside the gene matches: 11. CDR3 size: 15 residues. Germline-derived CDR1 and CDR2 are GTSNPN and SVGIG (reference sequence). CDR3 sequence: CAWSRDSARGDTQYF. CDR3 in DNA: TGTGCCTGGAGTCGGGACAGCGCTCGTGGGGATACGCAGTATTTT.

The chain uses TRBV18 and TRBJ1-1; 7 bases agree with TRBD1. V trimming: 6 bases; J trimming: 3 bases; junction bases outside the gene matches: 7. The CDR3 has 14 amino acids. The V gene's germline CDR1 is KGHSH and CDR2 LQKENI. CDR3 in DNA: TGTGCCAGCTCGGTCCAAGACAGGGACACTGAAGCTTTCTTT. Translating it yields CASSVQDRDTEAFF.

Written as DNA, the CDR3 is TGTGCCAGCAGCTCCTCTCGCGGTGAGCAGTTCTTC. Translating gives CASSSSRGEQFF. The V and J genes are TRBV13 and TRBJ2-1, with no clear D. The germline V and J ends were trimmed by 4 bases and 9 bases, with 10 bases remaining between them. CDR1 is PRHDT, CDR2 FYEKMQ, per germline (reference sequence). The CDR3 runs to 12 residues. Filled out from reference TRBV13 and TRBJ2-1, the complete variable domain reads AAGVIQSPRHLIKEKRETATLKCYPIPRHDTVYWYQQGPGQDPQFLISFYEKMQSDKGSIPDRFSAQQFSDYHSELNMSSLELGDSALYFCASSSSRGEQFFGPGTRLTVL.

CDR3 protein: CASSLVPGFGYTF. In nucleotides, the CDR3 is TGTGCCAGCAGCTTAGTTCCAGGATTTGGCTACACCTTC. The chain is built from TRBV11-2 and TRBJ1-2; D unclear. Germline V gene data show CDR1 as SGHAT and CDR2 as FQNNGV. V was shortened by 1 base and J by 7 bases, with 10 bases between the two germline ends. The CDR3 runs to 13 residues.

The V and J genes are TRBV5-1 and TRBJ1-1; D is unresolved. V was clipped by 4 bases and J by 3 bases, with 10 bases between them. The CDR3 spans 13 residues. Germline V gene data show CDR1 as SGHRS and CDR2 as YFSETQ. The CDR3 DNA follows: TGCGCCAGCAGCGGTGGTTGGCACACTGAAGCTTTCTTT. Its protein product is CASSGGWHTEAFF.

V gene TRBV29-1 combines with J gene TRBJ2-1; 12 positions match TRBD1. This CDR3 contains 14 residues. CDR1 is SQVTM, CDR2 ANQGSEA, per germline. The junction had 8 bases not matched to a gene; V was cut back by 6 bases and J by 8 bases. CDR3 in amino acids: CSVAGQGARDEQFF. DNA for the CDR3: TGCAGCGTCGCGGGACAGGGGGCGAGGGATGAGCAGTTCTTC.

This clone was seen more than once but under ten times. For the CDR3, the DNA is TGTGCCAGCAGCTCCAGCGGTGGAAACACCATATATTTT. It codes for CASSSSGGNTIYF. This rearrangement joins TRBV11-3 to TRBJ1-3; no definite D call. This CDR3 region has 13 residues. Trimming shortened V by 4 bases and J by 3 bases, and 7 bases separated the two germline ends. Looked up from germline, CDR1 is SGHNT and CDR2 is YENEEA.

V is TRBV10-3 and J is TRBJ2-3; TRBD1 matches 7 bases. The CDR3 consists of 15 residues. Germline lookup yields CDR1 ENHRY and CDR2 SYGVKD. Trimming took 5 bases from V and 0 from J; bases not matched to a gene: 5. The CDR3 here is CAISNSGGSTDTQYF. The CDR3 DNA reads TGTGCCATCAGTAACTCAGGGGGAAGCACAGATACGCAGTATTTT.

The rearrangement links TRBV11-2 to TRBJ2-3; maybe TRBD2 (5 bases). The ends were cut back, 5 bases at V and 4 bases at J, with 13 bases in the middle. Germline CDR1 SGHAT, CDR2 FQNNGV. The CDR3 is 14 residues long. Here the CDR3 DNA reads TGTGCCAGCAGCATTCGGACTTCGCCAGATACGCAGTATTTT. It translates to CASSIRTSPDTQYF.

The chain links TRBV6-5 to TRBJ2-1; D might be TRBD1 (8 bases). The V and J ends lost 5 bases and 5 bases respectively, with 16 bases between them. The CDR3 loop spans 15 amino acids. Germline V gene data show CDR1 as MNHEY and CDR2 as SVGAGI. This CDR3 reads CASSTGGVDHNEQFF. The DNA of the CDR3 is TGTGCCAGCAGTACAGGGGGGGTTGACCACAATGAGCAGTTCTTC.

The chain couples TRBV5-1 to TRBJ1-1; tentative D call: TRBD1 (6 bases). The CDR3 is 12 amino acids. The germline CDR1 and CDR2 sequences are SGHRS and YFSETQ. V was trimmed by 4 bases and J by 11 bases, leaving 15 bases between them. The CDR3 nucleotides are TGCGCCAGCAGCGGACAGAGAATGACGGCTTTCTTT. As protein: CASSGQRMTAFF.